This is a list of T cell receptor beta chains from one sample in a study of long-term antiretroviral therapy in people with HIV. The data were produced by immunoSEQ multiplex PCR, yet TCRdb's version contains in-frame clones alone and is incomplete. The repertoire holds around 29,000 clones, with approximately 95% as singletons. The sequenced sample was unsorted PBMCs, obtained 5.3 years after starting antiretroviral therapy. All receptors derive from a man aged 50 or older with HIV. The CDR3 runs from the conserved cysteine through the conserved F or W. The order of the fields is CDR3 length, V gene, J gene, CDR3 protein.

13	TRBV7-9	TRBJ2-3	CASSQRTTDTQYF
13	TRBV19	TRBJ1-1	CASGWTVNTEAFF
14	TRBV19	TRBJ1-5	CASSPAPGDQPQHF
12	TRBV6-1	TRBJ2-7	CASSEWFYEQYF
17	TRBV19	TRBJ2-2	CASSTDARDRVSGELFF
16	TRBV28	TRBJ1-1	CASSFYQGRGDTEAFF
16	TRBV27	TRBJ1-2	CASSPDNRGRGYGYTF
13	TRBV27	TRBJ1-1	CASKDGLNTEAFF
15	TRBV19	TRBJ2-3	CASSSLGRSTDTQYF
14	TRBV7-2	TRBJ2-1	CASSLASGLNEQFF
13	TRBV10-3	TRBJ2-1	CAISVRGGNEQFF
18	TRBV5-6	TRBJ2-3	CASSYYLPGLHPADTQYF
16	TRBV4-2	TRBJ2-2	CASSQGNRVNTGELFF
14	TRBV9	TRBJ2-5	CASSEGTVGETQYF
13	TRBV7-3	TRBJ2-2	CASSLSVAGELFF
16	TRBV2	TRBJ2-7	CASPFLQRGPRYEQYF
15	TRBV6-6	TRBJ1-2	CASSYSRPLNYGYTF
15	TRBV5-8	TRBJ1-2	CASSLPYPGMNGYTF
16	TRBV7-9	TRBJ2-3	CASSDDRTGGSDTQYF
15	TRBV7-6	TRBJ1-5	CASSLAGGSNQPQHF
15	TRBV9	TRBJ1-3	CASSPRPARGNTIYF
17	TRBV27	TRBJ1-5	CASSLGTDNISNQPQHF
17	TRBV9	TRBJ1-3	CASSANVGGGSGNTIYF
20	TRBV29-1	TRBJ2-3	CSVEDRGNEFGQRMGDTQYF
15	TRBV9	TRBJ2-6	CASSVVESGANVLTF
15	TRBV6-5	TRBJ2-3	CASSYSGTPRHTQYF
16	TRBV2	TRBJ2-7	CASSEGTGGWSYEQYF
15	TRBV7-6	TRBJ2-3	CASSLVIAAADTQYF
13	TRBV5-1	TRBJ2-7	CASSSGHLYEQYF
12	TRBV28	TRBJ1-2	CASTGGGYGYTF
15	TRBV30	TRBJ2-3	CAWNSYTGSTDTQYF
14	TRBV25-1	TRBJ2-5	CASSESRVGETQYF
16	TRBV10-3	TRBJ2-7	CAISESTRGGGDEQYF
15	TRBV7-2	TRBJ1-1	CASRPPTTGNTEAFF
13	TRBV10-3	TRBJ2-2	CAIRPSEGGELFF
15	TRBV6-6	TRBJ2-7	CASSHGGGGQYEQYF
15	TRBV7-2	TRBJ2-2	CASSLAISSAGELFF
16	TRBV7-2	TRBJ1-6	CASSRNPGQGNSPLHF
16	TRBV7-2	TRBJ2-3	CASSLVRGGFTDTQYF
16	TRBV14	TRBJ1-6	CASSPIGPAGNSPLHF
17	TRBV5-1	TRBJ2-5	CASSLSRGASLQETQYF
13	TRBV7-9	TRBJ2-2	CASSSGGTGELFF
13	TRBV7-7	TRBJ2-3	CASSRTPGDTQYF
15	TRBV10-3	TRBJ1-1	CAISSRDRGPPEAFF
14	TRBV5-1	TRBJ2-1	CASSLVQGDNEQFF
14	TRBV9	TRBJ2-3	CASSAVASTDTQYF
15	TRBV4-3	TRBJ2-2	CASSPGQGHTGELFF
18	TRBV7-6	TRBJ2-6	CASSLAPDVSSGANVLTF
16	TRBV5-1	TRBJ2-7	CASSLAPGQGSYEQYF
11	TRBV6-6	TRBJ1-1	CASRLHTEAFF
19	TRBV19	TRBJ1-2	CASSIGRLAGTGYNYGYTF